In its sample, the clone carrying this T cell receptor (beta chain) was seen a few times. Sample barcodes were added at both library ends during cDNA synthesis. The authors' processing: Clonotypes per individual ranged from about 95,000 to nearly 550,000. TCRdb re-called the 5' RACE reads through MiXCR, storing one row per CDR3 protein. The V and J calls reflect TCRdb's pipeline rather than the authors' work. The sample includes 300,000 to 400,000 distinct CDR3 sequences, roughly 31% seen only once; the top ten take about 6%. In germline, CDR1 is SGHTA, CDR2 FQGTGA. V lost 5 bases, J lost 6 bases, and 14 bases lay in between. This CDR3 contains 15 residues. The data are from a study of identical twins' blood T cells. Six healthy women, forming three identical twin pairs, donated samples. Likely shared infections and vaccines: all three twin pairs were reared together.

The specimen was PBMCs. The chain combines TRBV7-3 with TRBJ1-6; D remains ambiguous. The source is a woman aged 18-49 years in good health. The CDR3 DNA is TGTGCCAGCAGCCAAGGAGATCCCACTAATTCACCCCTCCACTTT. It encodes CASSQGDPTNSPLHF. The full variable domain, rest sourced from reference TRBV7-3 and TRBJ1-6, is GAGVSQTPSNKVTEKGKYVELRCDPISGHTALYWYRQSLGQGPEFLIYFQGTGAADDSGLPNDRFFAVRPEGSVSTLKIQRTERGDSAVYLCASSQGDPTNSPLHFGNGTRLTVT.